Below, 26 T cell receptor beta chains from the same sample are listed, as sequenced in a study of cytomegalovirus exposure and HLA in healthy donors. The PCR made use of 60 Vbeta and 13 Jbeta primers. Assay: immunoSEQ multiplex PCR; the TCRdb copy retains only in-frame clones and omits some. Of over 50,000 clones in the sample, approximately 88% were seen once. Sample: PBMCs. The receptor source for this set is a man younger than 45 in good health and CMV-seropositive.

V usage is TRBV18 and J usage is TRBJ2-1; tentative D call: TRBD1 (6 bases). This CDR3 region has 12 residues. V lost 3 bases to trimming and J lost 8 bases, with 8 bases between them. Germline CDR1 KGHSH, CDR2 LQKENI. The CDR3 coding sequence is TGTGCCAGCTCACCCGAGGGGGATGAGCAGTTCTTC. Amino acids: CASSPEGDEQFF. The whole variable domain, remainder taken from reference TRBV18 and TRBJ2-1, is NAGVMQNPRHLVRRRGQEARLRCSPMKGHSHVYWYRQLPEEGLKFMVYLQKENIIDESGMPKERFSAEFPKEGPSILRIQQVVRGDSAAYFCASSPEGDEQFFGPGTRLTVL.

This clone showed up just once. The chain carries TRBV9 and TRBJ2-2; D is unclear. The ends were cut back, 0 bases at V and 0 bases at J, with 6 bases in the middle. CDR3 size: 15 residues. In germline, CDR1 is SGDLS, CDR2 YYNGEE. The CDR3 DNA reads as TGTGCCAGCAGCGTAGGGTCTACGAACACCGGGGAGCTGTTTTTT. It is translated as CASSVGSTNTGELFF.

The J gene is TRBJ1-2, the V gene TRBV25-1; 11 positions agree with TRBD1. The CDR3 is 13 residues long. The germline gives CDR1 MGHDK, CDR2 SYGVNS. With 6 bases clipped from V and 5 bases from J, the junction kept 2 bases outside the gene matches. CDR3 sequence: CASRGQGGYGYTF. Here the CDR3 DNA reads TGTGCCAGCAGGGGACAGGGGGGTTATGGCTACACCTTC.

This clone was picked up one time. The chain has TRBV7-9 and TRBJ1-1, with 10 nucleotides matching TRBD1. V shed 2 bases and J 5 bases; nucleotides not matched to a gene: 2. This CDR3 is built from 14 residues. Germline lookup yields CDR1 SEHNR and CDR2 FQNEAQ (reference sequence). CDR3: CASSLRDRGTEAFF. The CDR3 bases are TGTGCCAGCAGCTTACGGGACAGGGGTACTGAAGCTTTCTTT.

The V gene is TRBV30, the J gene TRBJ2-5; D may be TRBD2 (6 bases). In germline, CDR1 is GTSNPN, CDR2 SVGIG (reference sequence). The CDR3 is 14 amino acids. V lost 1 base and J 2 bases, leaving 11 bases between the germline ends. CDR3 nucleotide sequence: TGTGCCTGGAGTGACTGGGGGGTACAAGAGACCCAGTACTTC. Protein sequence: CAWSDWGVQETQYF. The full variable domain, its missing parts supplied by reference TRBV30 and TRBJ2-5, is SQTIHQWPATLVQPVGSPLSLECTVEGTSNPNLYWYRQAAGRGLQLLFYSVGIGQISSEVPQNLSASRPQDRQFILSSKKLLLSDSGFYLCAWSDWGVQETQYFGPGTRLLVL.

The rearrangement joins TRBV29-1 to TRBJ1-1; TRBD1 matches at 8 bases. The CDR3 contains 11 residues. Germline V lookup: CDR1 SQVTM, CDR2 ANQGSEA. The ends lost 7 bases at V and 11 bases at J; junction bases unmatched: 9. The CDR3 coding sequence is TGCAGCGCTGGACAGGGTTTTACGGCTTTCTTT. Amino acids: CSAGQGFTAFF.

This chain uses TRBV2 with TRBJ2-7; 14 nucleotides align to TRBD2. Germline V gene sequence: CDR1 SNHLY, CDR2 FYNNEI. The V segment lost 11 bases and the J segment 2 bases; nucleotides outside the gene matches: 11. The CDR3 loop spans 16 amino acids. This CDR3 reads CAASPGLAGAPYEQYF. The CDR3 bases are TGTGCCGCATCCCCGGGACTAGCGGGGGCACCCTACGAGCAGTACTTC.

The rearrangement uses TRBV5-1 and TRBJ1-1, with TRBD1 as a possible D gene (6 bases). V gave up 1 base and J gave up 0 bases, with 10 bases separating them. The CDR3 contains 15 residues. Germline CDR1 and CDR2: SGHRS and YFSETQ. This chain's CDR3 is CASSLSGHMNTEAFF. In nucleotides, the CDR3 is TGCGCCAGCAGCTTGTCGGGACACATGAACACTGAAGCTTTCTTT.

This rearrangement joins TRBV6-5 to TRBJ2-7, with 8 bases matching TRBD1. CDR3 size: 15 residues. The trim removed 4 bases at V and 4 bases at J, leaving 9 bases unmatched. Germline CDR1 MNHEY, CDR2 SVGAGI. The CDR3 sequence is CASSSGETGAYEQYF. Written as DNA, the CDR3 is TGTGCCAGCAGTTCCGGCGAGACAGGGGCATACGAGCAGTACTTC.

The chain has TRBV6-1 and TRBJ1-3, with D possibly TRBD1 on 6 matching bases. There are 15 residues in the CDR3. V was pared by 10 bases and J by 2 bases, with 18 bases between. Germline V gives CDR1 MNHNS, CDR2 SASEGT. CDR3 amino acids: CAIYLRGSAGNTIYF. DNA for the CDR3: TGTGCCATCTACCTCAGGGGATCGGCTGGAAACACCATATATTTT.

The rearrangement joins TRBV28 to TRBJ1-5, with 8 positions matching TRBD1. CDR1 is MDHEN and CDR2 is SYDVKM in the germline V gene. This CDR3 has 14 amino acids. With V trimmed by 5 bases and J by 3 bases, 3 bases remained unmatched. The CDR3 DNA sequence: TGTGCCAGCAGTCAGACAGGGGTCAATCAGCCCCAGCATTTT. Translating gives CASSQTGVNQPQHF.

Concerning this clone itself: The junction differs from germline at one of its ends, possibly a read error. The chain couples TRBV7-7 to TRBJ2-3, with TRBD1 matching 7 bases. Germline values: CDR1 SSHAT, CDR2 FNYEAQ (reference sequence). The CDR3 runs 15 residues. DNA for the CDR3: TGTGCTAGCAGCTTAGGTGGCAGGGGGACAGATACGCAGTATTTT. Translated, it gives CASSLGGRGTDTQYF.

This rearrangement joins TRBV19 to TRBJ2-7; 9 nucleotides agree with TRBD1. CDR3 length: 13 amino acids. Germline values: CDR1 LNHDA, CDR2 SQIVND (reference sequence). V shed 9 bases, J shed 6 bases, and the junction held 9 bases outside the gene matches. CDR3 region: CASGTGTGLEQYF. The CDR3 DNA is TGTGCCAGCGGGACAGGGACAGGACTCGAGCAGTACTTC.

The genes are TRBV7-9 and TRBJ2-5; 10 bases line up with TRBD2. Germline CDR1 is SEHNR and CDR2 is FQNEAQ (reference sequence). With V trimmed by 6 bases and J by 4 bases, 5 bases remained unmatched. The length of the CDR3 is 14 residues. CDR3: CASSLAGVRETQYF. The CDR3 DNA follows: TGTGCCAGCAGTCTAGCGGGAGTAAGAGAGACCCAGTACTTC.

The chain employs TRBV30 and TRBJ2-7; D may be TRBD2 (10 bases). The length of the CDR3 is 14 residues. V was shortened by 3 bases and J by 6 bases, with 18 bases between the two germline ends. Germline lookup yields CDR1 GTSNPN and CDR2 SVGIG (reference sequence). The CDR3 coding sequence is TGTGCCTGGAGCCCACTAGCGGGACAGGGCGAGCAGTACTTC. Amino acid sequence: CAWSPLAGQGEQYF.

This rearrangement joins TRBV18 to TRBJ1-5; tentatively, D is TRBD1 (6 bases). Germline values: CDR1 KGHSH, CDR2 LQKENI. Trimming removed 6 bases at V and 7 bases at J, with 13 bases between. This CDR3 region has 13 residues. This CDR3 is CASSWGQVQPQHF. As DNA, the CDR3 is TGTGCCAGCTCTTGGGGGCAGGTGCAGCCCCAGCATTTT.

This sequence joins TRBV6-1 and TRBJ2-6; the match to TRBD1 covers 8 bases. CDR3 length: 16 residues. V shed 4 bases, J shed 1 base, and the junction held 3 bases outside the gene matches. Looked up from germline, CDR1 is MNHNS and CDR2 is SASEGT. The CDR3 nucleotides read TGTGCCAGCAGTGCGGGACAGGTGTCTGGGGCCAACGTCCTGACTTTC. Translated: CASSAGQVSGANVLTF.

The chain is built from TRBV5-4 and TRBJ2-1; the D gene is possibly TRBD1 (6 bases). Trimming cost V 5 bases and J 7 bases, with 19 bases left between them. The CDR3 covers 15 residues. Germline values: CDR1 SGHNT, CDR2 YYREEE (reference sequence). The CDR3 spells CASRMDRGGWNEQFF. DNA for the CDR3: TGTGCCAGCAGGATGGACAGAGGAGGATGGAATGAGCAGTTCTTC. Drawing the rest from reference TRBV5-4 and TRBJ2-1, the complete variable domain is ETGVTQSPTHLIKTRGQQVTLRCSSQSGHNTVSWYQQALGQGPQFIFQYYREEENGRGNFPPRFSGLQFPNYSSELNVNALELDDSALYLCASRMDRGGWNEQFFGPGTRLTVL.

This clone was seen a handful of times. The V and J genes are TRBV29-1 and TRBJ2-5; perhaps TRBD1 as D (6 bases). CDR3 length: 13 amino acids. The V gene lost 4 bases and the J gene lost 3 bases, with 12 bases spanning the gap. Germline V gene lookup returns CDR1 SQVTM and CDR2 ANQGSEA. The CDR3 sequence: CSVATGQKETQYF. Here the CDR3 DNA reads TGCAGCGTTGCAACCGGACAGAAAGAGACCCAGTACTTC.

In DNA, the CDR3 is TGTGCCAGCCGAGGACAGGGGCTTAGTTCACCCCTCCACTTT. Translated: CASRGQGLSSPLHF. This chain links TRBV6-1 with TRBJ1-6, with TRBD1 identical over 9 bases. This CDR3 has 14 residues. The germline gives CDR1 MNHNS, CDR2 SASEGT. V was pared by 8 bases and J by 9 bases, with 8 bases of the junction left unmatched.

V is TRBV6-4 and J is TRBJ1-2, with 7 nucleotides matching TRBD1. The CDR3 is 13 amino acids. V was pared by 6 bases and J by 2 bases, with 3 bases of the junction left unmatched. Per germline, CDR1 MRHNA and CDR2 SNTAGT. CDR3 in DNA: TGTGCCAGCAGCCGGACAGGAAACTATGGCTACACCTTC. Encoded protein: CASSRTGNYGYTF.

V and J are TRBV10-3 and TRBJ2-2; possible D gene TRBD2, 5 bases. Trimming took off 6 bases at V and 7 bases at J, with 15 bases between the two ends. The CDR3 consists of 14 residues. The germline V gene encodes CDR1 ENHRY and CDR2 SYGVKD. The CDR3 DNA follows: TGTGCCATCAGCCAGGCCGTCGGGGACGGGGAGCTGTTTTTT. Translation gives CAISQAVGDGELFF.

The chain employs TRBV5-5 and TRBJ2-2; a possible D gene is TRBD2 (5 bases). CDR3 length: 16 residues. V was cut by 1 base and J by 2 bases, with 12 bases left in between. Germline CDR1 is SGHKS and CDR2 is YYEKEE (reference sequence). Here the CDR3 reads CASSLSVTGNTGELFF. The CDR3 DNA reads TGTGCCAGCAGCTTGTCTGTGACGGGAAACACCGGGGAGCTGTTTTTT. Full variable domain (outside the CDR3, taken from reference TRBV5-5 and TRBJ2-2): DAGVTQSPTHLIKTRGQQVTLRCSPISGHKSVSWYQQVLGQGPQFIFQYYEKEERGRGNFPDRFSARQFPNYSSELNVNALLLGDSALYLCASSLSVTGNTGELFFGEGSRLTVL.

This chain links TRBV7-3 with TRBJ2-1; TRBD1 aligns across 7 bases. CDR3 length equals 14 residues. Germline CDR1 and CDR2: SGHTA and FQGTGA. Unmatched junction bases numbered 7, after V lost 5 bases and J lost 6 bases. The chain's CDR3 is CASSAQGNSNEQFF. CDR3 bases: TGTGCCAGCAGCGCACAGGGGAACTCCAATGAGCAGTTCTTC.

The chain joins TRBV7-8 to TRBJ2-7; D not certain. Germline V gene sequence: CDR1 SGHVS, CDR2 FQNEAQ. The CDR3 totals 16 residues. The V end was cut by 7 bases, the J end by 0 bases, with 19 bases between. The CDR3 here is CASTLPVDDFSYEQYF. The CDR3 nucleotides are TGTGCCAGCACCCTACCGGTAGACGACTTCTCCTACGAGCAGTACTTC.

This chain uses TRBV9 with TRBJ2-1; 7 bases match TRBD1. Losses at the gene ends were 1 base for V and 5 bases for J; bases not matched to a gene: 15. CDR1 and CDR2 from the germline V gene are SGDLS and YYNGEE. The CDR3 is 18 amino acids. The CDR3 spells CASSVTAQGSRNNNEQFF. In nucleotides, the CDR3 is TGTGCCAGCAGCGTAACCGCACAGGGGTCGCGAAATAACAATGAGCAGTTCTTC.